The entry that follows covers one T cell receptor beta chain sequence. The data are from a study of control samples from healthy donors and cancer patients. The CDR3 totals 12 residues. The germline V and J ends were trimmed by 5 bases and 7 bases, with 8 bases remaining between them. Per germline, CDR1 SEHNR and CDR2 FQNEAQ (reference sequence). Only in-frame clones appear in the TCRdb table, and some are missing; sequencing was by immunoSEQ multiplex PCR. The table includes some 54,000 clones, around 97% detected once. This clonotype was obtained from a woman aged 25-40 years in good health. The chain is built from TRBV7-9 and TRBJ2-2, with unresolved D. The sample taken for sequencing was blood. The CDR3 DNA is TGTGCCAGCAGCGGCGTGGGCGGGGAGCTGTTTTTT. It specifies CASSGVGGELFF.